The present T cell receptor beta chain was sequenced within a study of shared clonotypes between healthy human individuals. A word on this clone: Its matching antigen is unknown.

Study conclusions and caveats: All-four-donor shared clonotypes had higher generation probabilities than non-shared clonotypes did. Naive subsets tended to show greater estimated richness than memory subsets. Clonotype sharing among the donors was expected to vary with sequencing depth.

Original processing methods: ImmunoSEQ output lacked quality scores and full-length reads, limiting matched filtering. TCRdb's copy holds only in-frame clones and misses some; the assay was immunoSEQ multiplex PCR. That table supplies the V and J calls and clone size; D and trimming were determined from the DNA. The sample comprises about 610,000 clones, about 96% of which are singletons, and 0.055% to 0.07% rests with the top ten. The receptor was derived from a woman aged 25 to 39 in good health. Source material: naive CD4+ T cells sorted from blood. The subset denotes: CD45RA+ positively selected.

CDR3 sequence reads: CASSPRGGRSSYNEQFF. The CDR3 DNA is TGTGCCAGCAGCCCCCGGGGGGGCCGAAGCTCCTACAATGAGCAGTTCTTC. This sequence joins TRBV14 and TRBJ2-1, with 8 bases fitting TRBD2. CDR1 SGHDN and CDR2 FVKESK come from the germline V gene. The CDR3 has 17 amino acids. Trimming took 4 bases from V and 0 from J; bases not matched to a gene: 8.